A selection of T cell receptor beta chains follows, all from one sample in a study of blood T cell repertoires in COVID-19. Here immunoSEQ multiplex PCR was the method, and the copy in TCRdb shows in-frame clones only, minus some. Found here are 150,000 to 200,000 clones, 90% of them singletons; the top ten hold nearly 0.55%. The sequencing input was peripheral blood. These receptors were collected from a man aged 45-60 years with acute or convalescent COVID-19. CDR3s include the opening cysteine and the closing phenylalanine or tryptophan. D genes are given only for firm matches. Size values are once, few and many counts, or a class for expanded clones, and some rows have none.

j_gene	d_gene	abundance	v_gene	CDR3nt	CDR3aa
TRBJ2-1	NA	NA	TRBV19	TGTGCCAGTGGATTCGCGGACAATGAGCAGTTCTTC	CASGFADNEQFF
TRBJ1-2	NA	NA	TRBV2	TGTGCCAGCAGTGAAAATGGACTCCGGGGGGATGGCTACACCTTC	CASSENGLRGDGYTF
TRBJ1-1	TRBD1	NA	TRBV28	TGTGCCAGCAGTCGAGCCCGGACAGGGGGAGCTTTCTTT	CASSRARTGGAFF
TRBJ2-1	NA	NA	TRBV14	TGTGCCAGCAGCCCGACAGGCCGGCTGCCCAATGAGCAGTTCTTC	CASSPTGRLPNEQFF
TRBJ2-7	TRBD1	NA	TRBV7-2	TGTGCCAGCAGCTTAGGGACAGGAAACTACGAGCAGTACTTC	CASSLGTGNYEQYF
TRBJ2-3	TRBD1	once	TRBV7-8	TGTGCCAGCAGCTTAACCATTATAGACAGGGTTAGCACAGATACGCAGTATTTT	CASSLTIIDRVSTDTQYF
TRBJ1-2	NA	NA	TRBV29-1	TGCAGCGTTGAAATGTTGGGGGGAGGGTATGGCTACACCTTC	CSVEMLGGGYGYTF
TRBJ2-1	NA	NA	TRBV9	TGTGCCAGCAGCGTAGCCCAGTCAACGGGCAATGAGCAGTTCTTC	CASSVAQSTGNEQFF
TRBJ1-2	TRBD1	NA	TRBV28	TGTGCCAGCAAAACAGGGGGCGTCTATGGCTACACCTTC	CASKTGGVYGYTF
TRBJ2-3	TRBD1	NA	TRBV7-9	TGTGCCAGCAGCTTAGGGACAGGGGGCATGGATACGCAGTATTTT	CASSLGTGGMDTQYF
TRBJ2-2	TRBD2	NA	TRBV9	TGTGCCAGCAGTCATGGACTAGCGGGGGCGGACACCGGGGAGCTGTTTTTT	CASSHGLAGADTGELFF
TRBJ1-6	NA	NA	TRBV5-1	TGCGCCAGCAGCTTGGGGGGCCGGCTCGCCGGGAATTCACCCCTCCACTTT	CASSLGGRLAGNSPLHF
TRBJ2-2	NA	once	TRBV11-3	TGTGCCAGCAGCTTAGCTCCCCGAGGATACGAGACCGGGGAGCTGTTTTTT	CASSLAPRGYETGELFF
TRBJ2-3	TRBD2	NA	TRBV7-3	TGTGCCAGCAGCCCCTTAGCGGGGGGGTTGGAAGATACGCAGTATTTT	CASSPLAGGLEDTQYF
TRBJ2-7	TRBD1	NA	TRBV5-1	TGCGCCAGCAGCCTAGGACAGGGGGCTGCCTACGAGCAGTACTTC	CASSLGQGAAYEQYF
TRBJ1-3	NA	NA	TRBV6-5	TGTGCCAGCAGTTACTTCAAGGGGGCTGGAAACACCATATATTTT	CASSYFKGAGNTIYF
TRBJ2-1	TRBD2	NA	TRBV9	TGTGCCAGCAGCGTAGAGGCTAGCGGGGTGGAGTTCTTC	CASSVEASGVEFF
TRBJ2-7	NA	few	TRBV7-9	TGTGCCAGCAGCTCAACATACAGGTCAGCCTACGAGCAGTACTTC	CASSSTYRSAYEQYF
TRBJ2-2	NA	NA	TRBV7-9	TGTGCCAGCAGCTTATTTAACAGTGCGACCGGGGAGCTGTTTTTT	CASSLFNSATGELFF
TRBJ2-5	NA	NA	TRBV14	TGTGCCAGCAGCCAACGGGGAAGGGACACAGGGCCCCAGTACTTC	CASSQRGRDTGPQYF
TRBJ1-2	TRBD1	NA	TRBV24-1	TGTGCCACCAGTGACTATCCGGGACAGGGGAAGAGAGGTTGGGGCTACACCTTC	CATSDYPGQGKRGWGYTF
TRBJ2-1	TRBD2	NA	TRBV29-1	TGCAGCGTTGGGGCTAGCGGCCTCAATGAGCAGTTCTTC	CSVGASGLNEQFF
TRBJ1-1	NA	NA	TRBV6-5	TGTGCCAGCAGTAGGGGGGGGAACACTGAAGCTTTCTTT	CASSRGGNTEAFF
TRBJ2-2	NA	few	TRBV19	TGTGCCAGTAGTATAGATAACTCCAGGTTTACCGGGGAGCTGTTTTTT	CASSIDNSRFTGELFF
TRBJ2-7	TRBD2	NA	TRBV27	TGTGCCAGCAGCCCTACTAGCGGGAGCCGGTACTTCCTGACCAACTACGAGCAGTACTTC	CASSPTSGSRYFLTNYEQYF
TRBJ1-4	NA	NA	TRBV28	TGTGCCAGCAGTTCCCTCAGGGTCGGAACTAATGAAAAACTGTTTTTT	CASSSLRVGTNEKLFF
TRBJ1-2	TRBD1	NA	TRBV18	TGTGCCAGCTCACCATTGGAGGGACAGGGTTACTATGGCTACACCTTC	CASSPLEGQGYYGYTF
TRBJ2-1	NA	NA	TRBV6-6	TGTGCCAGCAGCGGTCAGGGTACGAGCTCCTACAATGAGCAGTTCTTC	CASSGQGTSSYNEQFF
TRBJ1-1	TRBD1	NA	TRBV19	TGTGCCAGTAGCTCGGGGACAGTGGGAAGGGCAGCTTTCTTT	CASSSGTVGRAAFF
TRBJ1-1	TRBD1	NA	TRBV4-2	TGTGCCAGCAGCCAAGATTCCGGGACAGTGAACACTGAAGCTTTCTTT	CASSQDSGTVNTEAFF
TRBJ1-3	NA	once	TRBV9	TGTGCCAGCAGCGTACAGGGGTCTGGAAACACCATATATTTT	CASSVQGSGNTIYF
TRBJ2-1	TRBD2	NA	TRBV27	TGTGCCAGCAGTTTATATTTAGCGGGGGGGCCGGATGAGCAGTTCTTC	CASSLYLAGGPDEQFF
TRBJ2-3	NA	NA	TRBV13	TGTGCCAGCAGCTTAGAAGGGCTAGCCCGCACAGATACGCAGTATTTT	CASSLEGLARTDTQYF
TRBJ2-3	NA	once	TRBV11-1	TGTGCCAGCACCCGGGGGATGCCCGACGGGGATACGCAGTATTTT	CASTRGMPDGDTQYF
TRBJ1-2	TRBD1	NA	TRBV6-5	TGTGCCAGCAGTTCCCAGGGGGCCTGGAACTATGGCTACACCTTC	CASSSQGAWNYGYTF
TRBJ1-3	TRBD1	NA	TRBV10-3	TGTGCCATCAGCCGGACAGGCCCCCTTGAAGCTGGAAACACCATATATTTT	CAISRTGPLEAGNTIYF
TRBJ2-2	TRBD2	NA	TRBV29-1	TGCAGCGTAACTAGCGGGGGGAACACCGGGGAGCTGTTTTTT	CSVTSGGNTGELFF
TRBJ1-2	NA	NA	TRBV4-3	TGCGCCAGCAGCCAAGAGATGGGCGGCTACACCTTC	CASSQEMGGYTF
TRBJ1-2	NA	NA	TRBV6-6	TGTGCCAGCAGTCCAACAGGAGACTATGGCTACACCTTC	CASSPTGDYGYTF
TRBJ2-1	NA	once	TRBV24-1	TGTGCCACCAGTGACCTCCGGGGCTCCTACAATGAGCAGTTCTTC	CATSDLRGSYNEQFF
TRBJ1-1	NA	NA	TRBV6-5	TGTGCCACGGGGGGATTTGAAGCTTTCTTT	CATGGFEAFF
TRBJ1-5	TRBD1	NA	TRBV7-9	TGTGCCAGCAGCACACAGGGGAATAGCAATCAGCCCCAGCATTTT	CASSTQGNSNQPQHF
TRBJ1-3	TRBD1	once	TRBV19	TGTGCCAGTTTCCCGACAGGGGGCTCTGGAAACACCATATATTTT	CASFPTGGSGNTIYF